Each of the 25 T cell receptor beta chains below was sequenced from the same sample in a study of human T cells and chemical hapten exposure. Described time point: pre-sensitization, week 0. The treatment denotes: therapeutic diphenylcyclopropenone sensitization with weekly scalp DPC. TCRdb reprocessed the RACE reads with MiXCR, giving one entry per CDR3 protein. The table lists 250,000 or so distinct CDR3 sequences, approximately 7.5% of them singletons. This sample comprised whole blood, obtained in connection with sensitization to the hapten diphenylcyclopropenone (DPC). These receptors came from a man aged 18 to 29 with alopecia areata. Some clones in this sample may be carry-over from other donors' samples.

The chain combines TRBV29-1 with TRBJ2-3, with 10 bases aligning to TRBD1. Germline loops: CDR1 SQVTM, CDR2 ANQGSEA. Trimming cost V 0 bases and J 2 bases; bases outside gene matches: 11. This CDR3 comprises 18 residues. The CDR3 DNA reads TGCAGCGTTGAAGATTTGCCACCGGGACAGGGGTACACAGATACGCAGTATTTT. Its protein product is CSVEDLPPGQGYTDTQYF.

The V and J genes are TRBV3-1 and TRBJ2-3; D is possibly TRBD2 (6 bases). This CDR3 region has 15 residues. Germline V gene lookup returns CDR1 LGHDT and CDR2 YNNKEL (reference sequence). The germline V and J ends were trimmed by 0 bases and 6 bases, with 13 bases remaining between them. The CDR3 loop reads CASSQEVVRGDTQYF. CDR3 DNA: TGTGCCAGCAGCCAAGAGGTGGTTCGGGGGGATACGCAGTATTTT.

This clonotype was counted ten times or more. The genes are TRBV10-3 and TRBJ1-6; D is possibly TRBD1 (6 bases). Germline V gives CDR1 ENHRY, CDR2 SYGVKD. This CDR3 contains 14 residues. The germline V and J ends were trimmed by 0 bases and 17 bases, with 17 bases remaining between them. The CDR3, as DNA: TGTGCCATCAGTGAGTCCGATCGACAGGTCCCCATCCACTTT. Its protein is CAISESDRQVPIHF.

This clonotype was observed at least ten times. The gene calls are TRBV11-2 and TRBJ2-3; D might be TRBD2 (6 bases). Germline assignment: CDR1 SGHAT and CDR2 FQNNGV. The V end lost 3 bases, the J end lost 9 bases, and 13 bases lay between the germline ends. The CDR3 loop spans 13 amino acids. CDR3 DNA: TGTGCCAGCAGCTTCAACCGGGGACTGACGCAGTATTTT. This gives the protein CASSFNRGLTQYF.

Ten or more counts support this clonotype. V usage is TRBV7-9 and J usage is TRBJ2-1; TRBD1 agrees at 7 bases. This CDR3 comprises 14 residues. The germline V gene encodes CDR1 SEHNR and CDR2 FQNEAQ (reference sequence). The junction had 3 bases not matched to a gene; V was cut back by 1 base and J by 6 bases. In nucleotides, the CDR3 is TGTGCCAGCAGCTTAGATGCAGGGGGCAATGAGCAGTTCTTC. Protein product: CASSLDAGGNEQFF. The whole variable domain, remainder taken from reference TRBV7-9 and TRBJ2-1, is DTGVSQNPRHKITKRGQNVTFRCDPISEHNRLYWYRQTLGQGPEFLTYFQNEAQLEKSRLLSDRFSAERPKGSFSTLEIQRTEQGDSAMYLCASSLDAGGNEQFFGPGTRLTVL.

Only a few counts were recorded for this clonotype. CDR3 region: CASSVEQMNTEAFF. The CDR3 nucleotides read TGTGCCAGCAGTGTAGAACAGATGAACACTGAAGCTTTCTTT. The chain joins TRBV2 to TRBJ1-1; D is unresolved. There are 14 residues in the CDR3. Trimming stripped 4 bases from V and 0 bases from J, with 9 bases between. CDR1 is SNHLY, CDR2 FYNNEI, per germline.

In this sample, this clonotype turned up a few times. The genes are TRBV7-9 and TRBJ1-1; a weak D match, TRBD1 (6 bases). Trimming removed 5 bases at V and 0 bases at J, with 13 bases between. Germline V gene lookup returns CDR1 SEHNR and CDR2 FQNEAQ (reference sequence). This CDR3 contains 15 residues. CDR3 residues: CASSRTDSLNTEAFF. The CDR3 DNA sequence: TGTGCCAGCAGCCGCACGGACAGTTTGAACACTGAAGCTTTCTTT.

The chain recombines TRBV4-1 with TRBJ2-3; D remains ambiguous. Germline V lookup: CDR1 MGHRA, CDR2 YSYEKL. Trimming took off 3 bases at V and 6 bases at J, with 10 bases between the two ends. CDR3 length equals 13 residues. The CDR3 DNA sequence: TGCGCCAGCAGCCACCTCCTAGGGGATACGCAGTATTTT. It encodes CASSHLLGDTQYF.

The chain employs TRBV7-3 and TRBJ2-3; no reliable D call. The V gene lost 1 base and the J gene lost 3 bases, with 8 bases spanning the gap. This CDR3 has 14 amino acids. Germline assignment: CDR1 SGHTA and CDR2 FQGTGA. CDR3 sequence reads: CASSLNLGTDTQYF. The CDR3, as DNA: TGTGCCAGCAGCTTAAACCTGGGAACAGATACGCAGTATTTT.

This clonotype turned up a few times. The chain carries TRBV9 and TRBJ2-3; no reliable D call. CDR1 and CDR2 (germline): SGDLS, YYNGEE. The CDR3 has 17 amino acids. V was cut by 2 bases and J by 6 bases, with 22 bases left in between. This chain's CDR3 is CASSVFVRPAGKDTQYF. The CDR3, as DNA: TGTGCCAGCAGCGTGTTCGTCCGGCCTGCCGGCAAGGATACGCAGTATTTT.

This clonotype has more than one count but fewer than ten. The rearrangement links TRBV25-1 to TRBJ2-3; TRBD2 aligns across 12 bases. J was trimmed by 3 bases and V by 2 bases; bases with no gene match: 3. The CDR3 is 16 residues long. Germline assignment: CDR1 MGHDK and CDR2 SYGVNS. The chain's CDR3 is CASSERTSGVTDTQYF. CDR3 sequence (DNA): TGTGCCAGCAGTGAACGGACTAGCGGGGTAACAGATACGCAGTATTTT.

Ten or more counts support this clonotype. The chain is built from TRBV5-1 and TRBJ1-6; D not certain. CDR3 length: 16 residues. Germline CDR1 reads SGHRS; CDR2 reads YFSETQ. V dropped 1 base and J dropped 7 bases, with 15 bases sitting between them. Written as DNA, the CDR3 is TGCGCCAGCAGCTTGTCAGTCGTTGACGGGAATTCACCCCTCCACTTT. It specifies CASSLSVVDGNSPLHF.

This clonotype showed up just a few times. V gene TRBV12-3 or TRBV12-4 combines with J gene TRBJ1-3; a weak D match, TRBD1 (5 bases). Trimming removed 7 bases at V and 0 bases at J, with 13 bases between. The CDR3 loop spans 15 amino acids. CDR3 sequence reads: CASTAGGSSGNTIYF. CDR3 nucleotides: TGTGCCAGCACGGCTGGGGGGAGCTCTGGAAACACCATATATTTT.

The chain is built from TRBV5-1 and TRBJ1-2, with unresolved D. Germline CDR1 is SGHRS and CDR2 is YFSETQ. V was pared by 4 bases and J by 5 bases, with 12 bases between. The CDR3 has 13 amino acids. The CDR3 region is CASSPADPYGYTF. The CDR3 DNA follows: TGCGCCAGCAGCCCGGCCGACCCTTATGGCTACACCTTC.

The rearrangement joins TRBV7-9 to TRBJ1-4; TRBD1 matches at 10 bases. V shed 3 bases and J 8 bases; nucleotides not matched to a gene: 6. The CDR3 is 15 amino acids. Germline CDR1 SEHNR, CDR2 FQNEAQ (reference sequence). The CDR3 nucleotides read TGTGCCAGCAGCTTCAGACAGGGGGCCGGCGAAAAACTGTTTTTT. The encoded protein is CASSFRQGAGEKLFF. Combining the CDR3 with reference TRBV7-9 and TRBJ1-4 gives the whole variable domain DTGVSQNPRHKITKRGQNVTFRCDPISEHNRLYWYRQTLGQGPEFLTYFQNEAQLEKSRLLSDRFSAERPKGSFSTLEIQRTEQGDSAMYLCASSFRQGAGEKLFFGSGTQLSVL.

This clonotype was found a few times. This chain uses TRBV5-1 with TRBJ1-2; 7 bases map to TRBD1. Trimming took 0 bases from V and 4 from J; bases not matched to a gene: 3. CDR1 and CDR2 from the germline V gene are SGHRS and YFSETQ. CDR3 length: 14 amino acids. CDR3 protein: CASSLAGGTYGYTF. Here the CDR3 DNA reads TGCGCCAGCAGCTTGGCAGGGGGGACCTATGGCTACACCTTC.

The sample holds a few counts of this clonotype. This chain uses TRBV10-3 with TRBJ2-1; D may be TRBD2 (5 bases). Trimming removed 8 bases at V and 6 bases at J, with 8 bases between. The germline V gene has CDR1 ENHRY and CDR2 SYGVKD. CDR3 length: 11 amino acids. CDR3 protein: CAISRGNEQFF. The CDR3 nucleotides read TGTGCCATCTCTCGGGGCAATGAGCAGTTCTTC.

This chain connects TRBV4-1 to TRBJ1-2; 8 bases line up with TRBD1. J lost 3 bases, V lost 2 bases, and 2 bases had no gene match. Per the germline V gene, CDR1 is MGHRA and CDR2 is YSYEKL. This CDR3 has 14 residues. CDR3 amino acids: CASSQQGADYGYTF. The CDR3 region has the DNA TGCGCCAGCAGCCAACAGGGGGCTGACTATGGCTACACCTTC.

The CDR3 reads CASTALGSFQETQYF. CDR3 DNA sequence: TGTGCCAGCACAGCATTGGGTAGCTTTCAGGAGACCCAGTACTTC. The V gene is TRBV6-6, the J gene TRBJ2-5, with no clear D. The CDR3 sequence is 15 residues long. V was cut by 7 bases and J by 5 bases, with 20 bases left in between. The germline V gene has CDR1 MNHNY and CDR2 SVGAGI (reference sequence).

This clonotype has a handful of counts. The chain carries TRBV12-3 or TRBV12-4 and TRBJ2-5, with D possibly being TRBD2 (6 bases). V gave up 6 bases and J gave up 4 bases, with 15 bases separating them. CDR3 length: 14 amino acids. CDR3 coding DNA: TGTGCCAGCAGCCGACACGGGGGAGGAGAGACCCAGTACTTC. It specifies CASSRHGGGETQYF.

This chain joins TRBV15 and TRBJ2-5; possibly TRBD1 for D (6 bases). V lost 4 bases and J 1 base, leaving 13 bases between the germline ends. Germline V CDR1 and CDR2: LNHNV, YYDKDF (reference sequence). The CDR3 totals 15 residues. The CDR3 DNA is TGTGCCACCAGCACCCGGGACATCCCCCAAGAGACCCAGTACTTC. Translated: CATSTRDIPQETQYF.

About this clonotype itself: With a much larger clone just one base away, this may be a read error. The chain recombines TRBV10-3 with TRBJ1-1; D possibly corresponds to TRBD1 (5 bases). This CDR3 contains 15 residues. Trimming took off 2 bases at V and 7 bases at J, with 17 bases between the two ends. CDR1 and CDR2 from the germline V gene are ENHRY and SYGVKD. The CDR3 reads CAISEPRAPGIEAFF. CDR3 coding DNA: TGTGCCATCAGTGAGCCCAGGGCTCCGGGCATTGAAGCTTTCTTT.

This clonotype has just a few counts. The gene calls are TRBV6-6 and TRBJ2-3; D possibly corresponds to TRBD2 (5 bases). The CDR3 spans 13 residues. V was cut by 0 bases and J by 5 bases, with 6 bases left in between. The germline V gene encodes CDR1 MNHNY and CDR2 SVGAGI (reference sequence). The CDR3: CASSYSGGDTQYF. DNA of the CDR3: TGTGCCAGCAGTTACTCTGGAGGAGATACGCAGTATTTT.

This clonotype was recorded at least ten times. The chain joins TRBV24-1 to TRBJ1-5; D not resolved. Germline loops: CDR1 KGHDR, CDR2 SFDVKD. Trimming cost V 5 bases and J 0 bases, with 7 bases left between them. CDR3 length: 14 residues. DNA for the CDR3: TGTGCCACCAGTGCCAGATATAGCAATCAGCCCCAGCATTTT. Its protein is CATSARYSNQPQHF.

The rearrangement links TRBV28 to TRBJ2-4; the D is unclear. The V gene's germline CDR1 is MDHEN and CDR2 SYDVKM. This CDR3 contains 12 residues. V lost 6 bases and J 8 bases, leaving 11 bases between the germline ends. This CDR3 is CASRNPEDIQYF. CDR3 DNA sequence: TGTGCCAGCAGAAATCCTGAGGACATTCAGTACTTC.